This T cell receptor (beta chain) is drawn from a study of vaccination effects on CD4 cells after COVID-19. About the research overall: Post-vaccine samples followed the second dose by a median of 72 days. Study-wide findings and caveats: Clones from infection and from vaccination both contracted markedly late after vaccination. Few convalescent patients were included, and no early post-infection timepoints were sampled.

Antigen-specific CD4+ T cells were expanded (with viral peptide pools) by the ViraFEST assay ahead of sequencing. At the end of less than 12 days of culture, CD4+ T cells were isolated. Participants were given two doses of BNT162b2 or mRNA-1273 vaccine. There are a few counts of this clone. The antigen is unknown. This CDR3 is 17 amino acids long. V lost 7 bases and J lost 5, with 27 bases in between. Germline V gene data show CDR1 as SGHTS and CDR2 as YDEGEE. TCRdb's table, derived via immunoSEQ multiplex PCR, lists solely in-frame clones and lacks some. The sample includes tens of thousands of clones, about 80% of them seen just once.

This sample comprised CD4+ T cells from PBMCs cultured with HCoV-OC43 spike peptides, obtained after COVID-19 vaccination. Subset of the sample: HCoV-OC43 spike overlapping peptide pool stimulation. V usage is TRBV5-8 and J usage is TRBJ1-1, with D possibly being TRBD1 (6 bases). This clonotype originated in a human donor who received a COVID-19 vaccine. Here the CDR3 DNA reads TGTGCCAGCCCACTTGCCCCGGGACAATCCTCTGGGACTGAAGCTTTCTTT. It translates to CASPLAPGQSSGTEAFF.